This TCR beta chain was documented in a study of T cell responses to AZD1222 COVID-19 vaccine. General study findings and limits: Vaccination with two AZD1222 doses was followed by a rise in Spike-specific TCR breadth and depth.

Measured with immunoSEQ multiplex PCR; TCRdb has only the in-frame clones, and not every one. The sample yields more than 120,000 clones, approximately 89% seen once. V lost 2 bases, J lost 2 bases, and 9 bases lay in between. Germline V gene sequence: CDR1 SNHLY, CDR2 FYNNEI. The length of the CDR3 is 14 residues. With regard to this clone: Its antigen is still unknown.

This TCR was recovered from an adult who received the AZD1222 COVID-19 vaccine. The sequenced sample was peripheral blood, obtained 28 days after the second AZD1222 dose. The chain combines TRBV2 with TRBJ1-2; tentatively, D is TRBD1 (5 bases). The CDR3: CASSELGDNYGYTF. For the CDR3, the DNA is TGTGCCAGCAGTGAACTAGGGGACAACTATGGCTACACCTTC.